This TCR beta chain is drawn from a study of a mutant IDH1 vaccine in newly diagnosed glioma. Study overall: Patients were started on vaccination 4-6 weeks after radiotherapy alone, or with temozolomide cycles. V12 corresponded to week 35 and V13 to week 47.

V shed 6 bases and J shed 8 bases, with 20 bases lying between them. The CDR3 contains 14 residues. The germline CDR1 and CDR2 sequences are SNHLY and FYNNEI. The time point was: week 47, end of study. Each vaccine dose was 300 ug of mutant IDH1 20-mer peptide, with topical imiquimod. The method was immunoSEQ multiplex PCR; TCRdb's version includes in-frame clones alone and lacks a portion of them. The table lists tens of thousands of clones, roughly 71% of them singletons. This clone occurred once. The antigen is undetermined. The V call is TRBV2, the J call TRBJ2-7, with D unresolved. The TCR comes from a man aged 40-55 years with glioma. This sample comprised PBMCs, obtained from a glioma patient whose treatment included an IDH1 peptide vaccine. The CDR3 DNA sequence: TGTGCCAGCAGCGTGTCCCTAAACAGCCTACAGCAGTACTTC. It translates to CASSVSLNSLQQYF. Variable domain in full (rest from reference TRBV2 and TRBJ2-7): EPEVTQTPSHQVTQMGQEVILRCVPISNHLYFYWYRQILGQKVEFLVSFYNNEISEKSEIFDDQFSVERPDGSNFTLKIRSTKLEDSAMYFCASSVSLNSLQQYFGPGTRLTVT.